The 20 T cell receptor beta chains below were found in one sample sequenced in a study of chemoradiotherapy in HPV16-positive cancers. Clones were read by immunoSEQ multiplex PCR, and TCRdb kept only the in-frame ones, dropping some. The data hold 6,500 to 10,000 clones, with around 88% observed a single time. Sequencing used blood, obtained from a patient who underwent chemoradiotherapy. These receptors came from a human donor with HPV-associated anogenital cancer.

V is TRBV6-1 and J is TRBJ2-1, with a tentative D call TRBD2 (8 bases). Germline loops: CDR1 MNHNS, CDR2 SASEGT. The CDR3 runs 14 residues. Trimming removed 5 bases from V and 8 bases from J, with 16 bases in between. The CDR3 protein is CASSLDRREDEQFF. Here the CDR3 DNA reads TGTGCCAGCAGTCTGGACAGGCGGGAGGATGAGCAGTTCTTC.

This chain uses TRBV7-9 with TRBJ1-2; D gene unclear. This CDR3 is 12 amino acids long. V lost 6 bases to trimming and J lost 6 bases, with 11 bases between them. Germline CDR1 reads SEHNR; CDR2 reads FQNEAQ (reference sequence). In DNA, the CDR3 is TGTGCCAGCAGTTTAAAGGCGGATGGCTACACCTTC. Translated, it gives CASSLKADGYTF.

J is TRBJ2-7 and V is TRBV7-7; TRBD1 aligns across 10 bases. In germline, CDR1 is SSHAT, CDR2 FNYEAQ (reference sequence). The CDR3 runs 14 residues. After removal of 3 bases from V and 3 bases from J, the junction contained 2 bases not matched to a gene. CDR3 DNA sequence: TGTGCCAGCAGCTTCGGGACAGGGGACTACGAGCAGTACTTC. Translating it yields CASSFGTGDYEQYF.

This chain uses TRBV7-9 with TRBJ2-7; the D gene is possibly TRBD2 (6 bases). V was shortened by 5 bases and J by 4 bases, with 15 bases between the two germline ends. This CDR3 is built from 14 residues. The germline CDR1 and CDR2 sequences are SEHNR and FQNEAQ (reference sequence). CDR3 amino acids: CASSKSGTVYEQYV. DNA of the CDR3: TGTGCCAGCAGCAAATCCGGGACTGTGTACGAGCAGTACGTC.

The J gene is TRBJ2-7, the V gene TRBV6-6; 8 bases map to TRBD1. CDR1 is MNHNY, CDR2 SVGAGI, per germline (reference sequence). Losses at the gene ends were 2 bases for V and 3 bases for J; bases not matched to a gene: 6. This CDR3 contains 15 residues. CDR3 loop: CASSYNGDRFYEQYV. For the CDR3, the DNA is TGTGCCAGCAGTTACAATGGGGACAGGTTCTACGAGCAGTACGTC.

This chain joins TRBV15 and TRBJ1-2; a possible D gene is TRBD1 (5 bases). In germline, CDR1 is LNHNV, CDR2 YYDKDF (reference sequence). The CDR3 spans 17 residues. Trimming took off 1 base at V and 3 bases at J, with 18 bases between the two ends. The CDR3 bases are TGTGCCACCAGCAGAGGTTGGGGGACGACCAAGGACTATGGCTACACCTTC. Translation: CATSRGWGTTKDYGYTF.

V usage is TRBV9 and J usage is TRBJ1-2, with D uncertain. With 0 bases removed from V and 6 bases from J, the gap between germline ends came to 15 bases. This CDR3 spans 15 amino acids. Germline-derived CDR1 and CDR2 are SGDLS and YYNGEE. Here the CDR3 DNA reads TGTGCCAGCAGCGTAGCTGGAGCCCTTGGAGATGGCTACACCTTC. Encoded protein: CASSVAGALGDGYTF.

The gene calls are TRBV30 and TRBJ2-2, with D maybe TRBD2 (5 bases). This CDR3 region has 14 residues. Germline assignment: CDR1 GTSNPN and CDR2 SVGIG (reference sequence). V lost 3 bases to trimming and J lost 5 bases, with 13 bases between them. The CDR3 region is CAWRIRSGTGELFF. The CDR3 DNA reads TGTGCCTGGAGGATCAGGTCGGGGACCGGGGAGCTGTTTTTT.

This chain connects TRBV7-9 to TRBJ2-1; D gene unclear. CDR1 and CDR2 (germline): SEHNR, FQNEAQ (reference sequence). CDR3 length: 13 amino acids. Trimming stripped 1 base from V and 6 bases from J, with 7 bases between. The CDR3 here is CASSLVGGNEQFF. The CDR3 DNA follows: TGTGCCAGCAGCTTAGTGGGCGGCAATGAGCAGTTCTTC.

The CDR3 DNA is TGTGCCTGGAGTGGACAGACCCCAAATAACTATGGCTACACCTTC. It yields the protein CAWSGQTPNNYGYTF. This chain links TRBV30 with TRBJ1-2; D is perhaps TRBD1 (5 bases). CDR3 length: 15 residues. V dropped 1 base and J dropped 1 base, with 13 bases sitting between them. Germline assignment: CDR1 GTSNPN and CDR2 SVGIG (reference sequence). The full variable domain, rest sourced from reference TRBV30 and TRBJ1-2, is SQTIHQWPATLVQPVGSPLSLECTVEGTSNPNLYWYRQAAGRGLQLLFYSVGIGQISSEVPQNLSASRPQDRQFILSSKKLLLSDSGFYLCAWSGQTPNNYGYTFGSGTRLTVV.

This clone was observed a handful of times. V is TRBV14 and J is TRBJ1-1; D remains ambiguous. Trimming stripped 7 bases from V and 2 bases from J, with 17 bases between. The CDR3 has 15 residues. Germline V gene sequence: CDR1 SGHDN, CDR2 FVKESK. The CDR3 region is CASKRSRDFNTEAFF. In DNA form, the CDR3 reads TGTGCCAGCAAGCGATCGAGAGACTTTAACACTGAAGCTTTCTTT.

As for this clone: This CDR3 is also generated by other DNA sequences in the sample. The DNA of the CDR3 is TGCGCCAGCAGCCAAGACCGCCTCCCGGCGAACACTGAAGCTTTCTTT. It encodes CASSQDRLPANTEAFF. The chain uses TRBV4-1 and TRBJ1-1; D is ambiguous. CDR1 MGHRA and CDR2 YSYEKL come from the germline V gene. CDR3 length equals 16 residues. Trimming took off 0 bases at V and 1 base at J, with 12 bases between the two ends.

The chain carries TRBV30 and TRBJ1-1, with D possibly matching TRBD1 (6 bases). Per germline, CDR1 GTSNPN and CDR2 SVGIG (reference sequence). Trimming left V 3 bases short and J 5 bases short, with 22 bases between. CDR3 length: 16 residues. This chain's CDR3 is CAWRALGRGGFTEAFF. In DNA, the CDR3 is TGTGCCTGGAGGGCATTGGGGAGGGGGGGTTTTACTGAAGCTTTCTTT.

This rearrangement joins TRBV19 to TRBJ1-3; 8 bases align to TRBD1. The CDR3 is 15 residues long. Unmatched junction bases numbered 3, after V lost 3 bases and J lost 2 bases. Germline V gene sequence: CDR1 LNHDA, CDR2 SQIVND (reference sequence). The CDR3 loop is CASSIGTGAGNTIYF. CDR3 coding DNA: TGTGCCAGTAGTATCGGGACAGGCGCTGGAAACACCATATATTTT.

J is TRBJ1-1 and V is TRBV9; D perhaps matches TRBD1 (6 bases). V gave up 0 bases and J gave up 4 bases, with 13 bases separating them. Per germline, CDR1 SGDLS and CDR2 YYNGEE. The CDR3 covers 15 residues. The CDR3 nucleotides are TGTGCCAGCAGCGTAGCGGCAGGGGCTGGCACTGAAGCTTTCTTT. This sequence encodes CASSVAAGAGTEAFF.

This sequence joins TRBV30 and TRBJ1-3, with TRBD1 identical over 9 bases. CDR3 length equals 16 residues. V shed 7 bases, J shed 1 base, and the junction held 11 bases outside the gene matches. CDR1 and CDR2 from the germline V gene are GTSNPN and SVGIG (reference sequence). CDR3: CAYKGQGVLSGNTIYF. CDR3 in DNA: TGTGCCTACAAGGGACAGGGAGTTCTATCTGGAAACACCATATATTTT. Complete variable domain (other parts from reference TRBV30 and TRBJ1-3): SQTIHQWPATLVQPVGSPLSLECTVEGTSNPNLYWYRQAAGRGLQLLFYSVGIGQISSEVPQNLSASRPQDRQFILSSKKLLLSDSGFYLCAYKGQGVLSGNTIYFGEGSWLTVV.

The rearrangement links TRBV13 to TRBJ2-3; D remains unclear. Trimming pared 2 bases from V and 5 bases from J, leaving 8 bases between. CDR1 and CDR2 (germline): PRHDT, FYEKMQ (reference sequence). CDR3 size: 13 residues. CDR3 residues: CASSLRPQDTQYF. In nucleotides, the CDR3 is TGTGCCAGCAGCTTACGACCACAAGATACGCAGTATTTT.

J is TRBJ2-1 and V is TRBV6-6, with TRBD1 matching 12 bases. Germline trimming cut 6 bases from V and 8 bases from J; bases unmatched to any gene: 8. The CDR3 contains 15 residues. Germline loops: CDR1 MNHNY, CDR2 SVGAGI (reference sequence). This CDR3 is CASSFTRDRGHEQFF. The CDR3 nucleotides read TGTGCCAGCAGCTTTACCCGGGACAGGGGGCATGAGCAGTTCTTC.

The J gene is TRBJ1-3, the V gene TRBV5-5; unclear D gene. V lost 0 bases and J lost 7, with 11 bases in between. The CDR3 covers 14 residues. From germline, CDR1 is SGHKS and CDR2 YYEKEE (reference sequence). In DNA, the CDR3 is TGTGCCAGCAGCTTGGATGTCGGGCGGAACACCATATATTTT. Translated, it gives CASSLDVGRNTIYF.

This clone was counted between two and nine times. The genes are TRBV9 and TRBJ1-6; TRBD1 matches 9 bases. The junction had 8 bases not matched to a gene; V was cut back by 2 bases and J by 11 bases. CDR1 and CDR2 from the germline V gene are SGDLS and YYNGEE. The CDR3 contains 15 residues. The CDR3 reads CASSVREGQGAPLHF. DNA for the CDR3: TGTGCCAGCAGCGTTAGGGAGGGACAGGGCGCACCCCTCCACTTT.